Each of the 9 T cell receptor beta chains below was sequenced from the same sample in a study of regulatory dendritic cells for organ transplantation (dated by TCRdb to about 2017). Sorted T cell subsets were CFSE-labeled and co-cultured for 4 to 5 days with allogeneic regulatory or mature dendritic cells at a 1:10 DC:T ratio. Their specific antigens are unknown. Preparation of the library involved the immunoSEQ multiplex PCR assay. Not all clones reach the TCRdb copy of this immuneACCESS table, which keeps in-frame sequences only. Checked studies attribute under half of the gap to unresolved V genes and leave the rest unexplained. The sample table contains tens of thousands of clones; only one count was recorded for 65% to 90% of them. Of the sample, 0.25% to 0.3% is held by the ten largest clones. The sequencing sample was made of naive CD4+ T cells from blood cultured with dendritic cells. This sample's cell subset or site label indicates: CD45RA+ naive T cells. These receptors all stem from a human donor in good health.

The CDR3 sequence: CASSLDRTGGTDTQYF. The CDR3 region has the DNA TGTGCCAGCAGCTTAGATCGAACAGGTGGAACAGATACGCAGTATTTT. The rearrangement links TRBV11-2 to TRBJ2-3, with D possibly TRBD1 on 5 matching bases. Per germline, CDR1 SGHAT and CDR2 FQNNGV. The CDR3 runs 16 residues. With 0 bases removed from V and 3 bases from J, the gap between germline ends came to 13 bases.

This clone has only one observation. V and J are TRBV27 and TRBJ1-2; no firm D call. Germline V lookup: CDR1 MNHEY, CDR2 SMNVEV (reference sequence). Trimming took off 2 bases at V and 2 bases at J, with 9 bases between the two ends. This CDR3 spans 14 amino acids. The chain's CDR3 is CASSLRAQNYGYTF. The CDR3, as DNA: TGTGCCAGCAGTTTACGGGCACAGAACTATGGCTACACCTTC.

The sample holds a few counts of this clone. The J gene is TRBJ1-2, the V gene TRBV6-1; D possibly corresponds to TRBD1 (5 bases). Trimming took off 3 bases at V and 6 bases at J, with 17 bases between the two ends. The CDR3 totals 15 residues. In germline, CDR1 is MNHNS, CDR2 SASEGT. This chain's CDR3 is CASSDPATGFDGYTF. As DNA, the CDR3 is TGTGCCAGCAGTGACCCCGCTACAGGTTTCGATGGCTACACCTTC.

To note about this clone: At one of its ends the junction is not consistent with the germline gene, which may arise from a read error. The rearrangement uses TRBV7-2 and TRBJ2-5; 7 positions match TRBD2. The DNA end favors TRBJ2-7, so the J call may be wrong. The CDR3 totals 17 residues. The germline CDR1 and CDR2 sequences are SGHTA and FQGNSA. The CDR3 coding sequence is TGTGCCAGCAGCCGTCAAATCCTAGCGGCCTCCTCCAACGAGCAGTACTTC. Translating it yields CASSRQILAASSNEQYF.

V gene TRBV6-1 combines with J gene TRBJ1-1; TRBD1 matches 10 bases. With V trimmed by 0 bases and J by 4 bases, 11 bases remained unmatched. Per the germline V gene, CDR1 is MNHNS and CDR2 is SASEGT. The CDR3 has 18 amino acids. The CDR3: CASSEARLVGTGATEAFF. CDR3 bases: TGTGCCAGCAGTGAAGCGCGTCTAGTCGGGACAGGGGCCACTGAAGCTTTCTTT.

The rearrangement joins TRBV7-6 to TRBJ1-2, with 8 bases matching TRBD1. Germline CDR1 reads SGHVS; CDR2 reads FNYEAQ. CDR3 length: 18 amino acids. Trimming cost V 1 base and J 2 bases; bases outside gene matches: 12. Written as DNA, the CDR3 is TGTGCCAGCAGCTTAGATGTGCGGACAGGGACTCAAAACTATGGCTACACCTTC. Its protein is CASSLDVRTGTQNYGYTF.

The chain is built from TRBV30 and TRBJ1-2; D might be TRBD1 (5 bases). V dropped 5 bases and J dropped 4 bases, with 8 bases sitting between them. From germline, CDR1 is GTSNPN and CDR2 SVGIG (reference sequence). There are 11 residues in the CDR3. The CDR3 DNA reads TGTGCCTGGGTGACAGCCTATGGCTACACCTTC. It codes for CAWVTAYGYTF.

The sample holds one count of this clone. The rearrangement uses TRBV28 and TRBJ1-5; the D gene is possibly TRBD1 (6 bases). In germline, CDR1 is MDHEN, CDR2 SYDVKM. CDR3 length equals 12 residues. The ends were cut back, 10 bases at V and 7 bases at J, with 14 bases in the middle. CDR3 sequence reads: CATETGNQPQHF. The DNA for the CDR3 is TGTGCCACTGAAACAGGGAACCAGCCCCAGCATTTT.

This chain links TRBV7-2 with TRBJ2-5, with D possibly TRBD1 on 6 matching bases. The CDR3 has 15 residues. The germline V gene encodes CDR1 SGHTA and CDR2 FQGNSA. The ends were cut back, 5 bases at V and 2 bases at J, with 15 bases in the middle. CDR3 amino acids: CASSAPDRLQETQYF. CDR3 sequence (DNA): TGTGCCAGCAGCGCGCCTGACAGGCTACAAGAGACCCAGTACTTC.